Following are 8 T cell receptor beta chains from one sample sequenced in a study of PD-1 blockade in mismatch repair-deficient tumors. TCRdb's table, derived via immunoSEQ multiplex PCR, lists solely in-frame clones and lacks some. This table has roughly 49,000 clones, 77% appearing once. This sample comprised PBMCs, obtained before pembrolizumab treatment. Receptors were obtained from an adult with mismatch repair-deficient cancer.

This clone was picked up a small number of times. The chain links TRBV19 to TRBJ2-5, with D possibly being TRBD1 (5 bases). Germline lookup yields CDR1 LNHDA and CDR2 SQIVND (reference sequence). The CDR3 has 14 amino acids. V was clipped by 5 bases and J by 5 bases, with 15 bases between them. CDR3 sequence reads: CASSSGRVVETQYF. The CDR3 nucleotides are TGTGCCAGTAGTTCCGGCAGGGTGGTTGAGACCCAGTACTTC.

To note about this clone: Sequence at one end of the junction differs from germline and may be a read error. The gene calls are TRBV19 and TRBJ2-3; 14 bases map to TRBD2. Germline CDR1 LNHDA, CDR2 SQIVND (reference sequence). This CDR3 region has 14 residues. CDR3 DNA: TGTGCCAGTAGTCTAAGACTAGCGGGAGGGACTTTGCATTTT. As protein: CASSLRLAGGTLHF.

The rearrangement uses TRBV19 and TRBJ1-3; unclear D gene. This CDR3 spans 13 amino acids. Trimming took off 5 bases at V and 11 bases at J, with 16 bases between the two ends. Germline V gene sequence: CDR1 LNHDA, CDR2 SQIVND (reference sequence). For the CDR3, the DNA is TGTGCCAGTAGTCCTGAGCTGGTTAGAGCCATATATTTT. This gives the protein CASSPELVRAIYF. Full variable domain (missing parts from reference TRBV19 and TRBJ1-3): DGGITQSPKYLFRKEGQNVTLSCEQNLNHDAMYWYRQDPGQGLRLIYYSQIVNDFQKGDIAEGYSVSREKKESFPLTVTSAQKNPTAFYLCASSPELVRAIYFGEGSWLTVV.

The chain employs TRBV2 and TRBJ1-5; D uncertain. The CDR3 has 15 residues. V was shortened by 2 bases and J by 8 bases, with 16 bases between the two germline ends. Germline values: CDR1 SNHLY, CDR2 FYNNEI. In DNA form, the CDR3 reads TGTGCCAGCAGTGAAAAAACGGTGGGGATAGAGCCCCAGCATTTT. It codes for CASSEKTVGIEPQHF.

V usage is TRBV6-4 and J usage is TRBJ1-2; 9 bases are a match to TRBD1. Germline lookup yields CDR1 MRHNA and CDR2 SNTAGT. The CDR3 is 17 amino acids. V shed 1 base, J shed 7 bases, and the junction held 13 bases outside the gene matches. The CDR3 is CASSDWNRDRVPGGYTF. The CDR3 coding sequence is TGTGCCAGCAGTGACTGGAACCGGGACAGGGTTCCGGGTGGCTACACCTTC.

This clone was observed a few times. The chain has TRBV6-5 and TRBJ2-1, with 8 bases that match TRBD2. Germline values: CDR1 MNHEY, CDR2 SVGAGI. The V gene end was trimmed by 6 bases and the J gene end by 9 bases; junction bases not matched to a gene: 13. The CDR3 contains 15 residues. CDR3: CASRGAGAGGFEQFF. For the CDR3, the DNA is TGTGCCAGCAGAGGAGCGGGAGCCGGTGGTTTTGAGCAGTTCTTC.

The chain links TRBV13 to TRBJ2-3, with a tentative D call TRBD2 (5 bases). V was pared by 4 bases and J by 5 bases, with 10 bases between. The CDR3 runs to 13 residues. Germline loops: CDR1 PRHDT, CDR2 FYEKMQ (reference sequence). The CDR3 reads CASSSAGVDTQYF. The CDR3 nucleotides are TGTGCCAGCAGCTCTGCCGGGGTAGATACGCAGTATTTT.

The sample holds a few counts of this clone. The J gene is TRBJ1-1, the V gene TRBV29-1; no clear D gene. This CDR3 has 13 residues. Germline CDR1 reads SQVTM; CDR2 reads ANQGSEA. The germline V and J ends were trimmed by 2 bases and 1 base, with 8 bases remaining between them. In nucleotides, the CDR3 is TGCAGCGTTGAAAGTCGCGGGAACACTGAAGCTTTCTTT. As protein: CSVESRGNTEAFF. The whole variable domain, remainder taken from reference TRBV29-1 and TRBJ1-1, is SAVISQKPSRDICQRGTSLTIQCQVDSQVTMMFWYRQQPGQSLTLIATANQGSEATYESGFVIDKFPISRPNLTFSTLTVSNMSPEDSSIYLCSVESRGNTEAFFGQGTRLTVV.